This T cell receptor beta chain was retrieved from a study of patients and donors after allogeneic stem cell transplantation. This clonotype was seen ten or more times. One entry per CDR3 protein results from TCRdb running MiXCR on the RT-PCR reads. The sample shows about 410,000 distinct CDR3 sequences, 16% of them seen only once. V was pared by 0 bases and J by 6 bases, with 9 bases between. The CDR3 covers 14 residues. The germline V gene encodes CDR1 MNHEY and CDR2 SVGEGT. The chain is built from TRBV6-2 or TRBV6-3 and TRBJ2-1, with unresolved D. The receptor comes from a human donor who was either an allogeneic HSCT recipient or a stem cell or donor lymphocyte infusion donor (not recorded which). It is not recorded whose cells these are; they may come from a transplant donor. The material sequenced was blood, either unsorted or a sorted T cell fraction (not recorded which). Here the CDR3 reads CASSYSLPSNEQFF. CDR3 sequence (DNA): TGTGCCAGCAGTTACTCGCTCCCTTCCAATGAGCAGTTCTTC.